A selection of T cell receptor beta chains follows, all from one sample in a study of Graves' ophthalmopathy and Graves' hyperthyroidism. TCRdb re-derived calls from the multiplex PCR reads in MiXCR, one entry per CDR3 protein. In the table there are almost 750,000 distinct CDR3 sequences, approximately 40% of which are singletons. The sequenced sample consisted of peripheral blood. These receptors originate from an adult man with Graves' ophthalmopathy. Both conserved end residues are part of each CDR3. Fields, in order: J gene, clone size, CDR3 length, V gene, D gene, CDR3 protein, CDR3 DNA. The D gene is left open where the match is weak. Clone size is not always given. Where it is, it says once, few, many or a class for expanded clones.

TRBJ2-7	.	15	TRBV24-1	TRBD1	CATSDRGTGSYEQYF	TGTGCCACCAGTGATCGCGGGACAGGCTCCTACGAGCAGTACTTC
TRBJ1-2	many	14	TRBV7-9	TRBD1	CASSGGQGAYGYTF	TGTGCCAGCAGCGGAGGACAGGGGGCATATGGCTACACCTTC
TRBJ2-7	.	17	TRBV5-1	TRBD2	CASSRTTGTRSSYEQYF	TGCGCCAGCAGCCGAACAACCGGGACTAGGAGCTCCTACGAGCAGTACTTC
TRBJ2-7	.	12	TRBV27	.	CASSQISYEQYF	TGTGCCAGCAGTCAGATTTCCTACGAGCAGTACTTC
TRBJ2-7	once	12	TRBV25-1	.	CASSPGQNEQYF	TGTGCCAGCTCCCCCGGACAGAACGAGCAGTACTTC
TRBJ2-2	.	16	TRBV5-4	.	CASSLSSELNTGELFF	TGTGCCAGCAGCTTAAGCAGTGAATTGAACACCGGGGAGCTGTTTTTT
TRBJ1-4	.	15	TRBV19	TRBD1	CASSPRDSQNEKLFF	TGTGCCAGTAGTCCCAGGGACAGTCAGAATGAAAAACTGTTTTTT
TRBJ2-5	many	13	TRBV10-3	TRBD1	CATKGQGEETQYF	TGTGCCACTAAGGGACAGGGTGAGGAGACCCAGTACTTC
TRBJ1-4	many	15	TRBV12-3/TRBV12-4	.	CASSDTGTVGEKLFF	TGTGCCAGCAGTGACACAGGGACGGTCGGGGAAAAACTGTTTTTT
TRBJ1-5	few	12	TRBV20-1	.	CSARVVGGPQHF	TGCAGTGCTAGGGTCGTGGGCGGGCCCCAGCATTTT
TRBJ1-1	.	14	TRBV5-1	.	CASSRNDGQTEAFF	TGCGCCAGCAGCCGGAACGATGGACAGACTGAAGCTTTCTTT
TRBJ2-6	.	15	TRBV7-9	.	CASNALNSGANVLTF	TGTGCCAGCAATGCTCTCAATTCTGGGGCCAACGTCCTGACTTTC
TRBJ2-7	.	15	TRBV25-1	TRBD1	CASSFRQGGPYEQYF	TGTGCCAGCAGCTTTCGACAGGGGGGCCCCTACGAGCAGTACTTC
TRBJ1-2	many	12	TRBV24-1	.	CATSEDASGYTF	TGTGCCACCAGTGAGGACGCTTCTGGCTACACCTTC
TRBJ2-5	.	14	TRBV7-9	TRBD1	CASEIGQGEGTQYF	TGCGCCAGCGAGATAGGACAGGGGGAGGGGACCCAGTACTTC
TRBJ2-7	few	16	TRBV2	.	CASSYPAIGAGREQYF	TGTGCCAGCAGTTACCCCGCGATAGGGGCGGGACGCGAGCAGTACTTC
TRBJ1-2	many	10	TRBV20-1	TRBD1	CRLGDRAYTF	TGCAGGCTTGGGGACAGGGCCTACACCTTC
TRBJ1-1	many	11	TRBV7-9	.	CASSSPGGGAF	TGTGCCAGCAGCTCACCCGGTGGAGGGGCCTTT
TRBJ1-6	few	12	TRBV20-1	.	CSARGETFTLHF	TGCAGTGCTAGAGGGGAGACCTTCACCCTCCACTTT
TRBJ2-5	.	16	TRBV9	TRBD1	CASSVAPDRGQETQYF	TGTGCCAGCAGCGTAGCTCCGGACAGGGGGCAAGAGACCCAGTACTTC
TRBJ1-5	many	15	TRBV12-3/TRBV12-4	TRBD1	CASSAEGADNQPQHF	TGTGCCAGCAGTGCGGAGGGGGCGGATAATCAGCCCCAGCATTTT
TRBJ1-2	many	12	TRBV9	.	CASSKGGDGYTF	TGTGCCAGCAGCAAGGGGGGTGATGGCTACACCTTC
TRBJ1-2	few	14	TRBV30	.	CAWNRDGGTYGYTF	TGTGCCTGGAATCGGGACGGGGGGACCTATGGCTACACCTTC
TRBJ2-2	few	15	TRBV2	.	CASSATQGGTGELFF	TGTGCCAGCAGTGCTACGCAGGGAGGCACCGGGGAGCTGTTTTTT
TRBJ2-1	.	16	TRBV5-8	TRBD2	CASSLFGGAIRNEQFF	TGTGCCAGCAGCTTGTTCGGGGGGGCAATTCGAAATGAGCAGTTCTTC
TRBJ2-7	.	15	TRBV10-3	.	CASSMVGTNSYEQYF	TGTGCCAGCAGCATGGTCGGGACAAACTCCTACGAGCAGTACTTC
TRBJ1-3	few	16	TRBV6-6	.	CASSYSQGLTGNTIYF	TGTGCCAGCAGTTACTCTCAAGGACTAACTGGAAACACCATATATTTT
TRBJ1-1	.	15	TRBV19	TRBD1	CASSIYGTGRTEAFF	TGTGCCAGTAGTATTTACGGGACAGGGAGAACTGAAGCTTTCTTT
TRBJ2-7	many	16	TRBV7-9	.	CASSLASGDTSYEQYF	TGTGCCAGCAGCTTAGCGTCCGGGGATACCTCCTACGAGCAGTACTTC
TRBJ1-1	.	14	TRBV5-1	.	CAGSFGGLGTEAFF	TGCGCCGGCAGCTTTGGAGGGTTGGGCACTGAAGCTTTCTTT
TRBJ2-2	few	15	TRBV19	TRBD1	CASFPARGLVGELFF	TGTGCCAGTTTCCCCGCCAGGGGGCTCGTCGGGGAGCTGTTTTTT
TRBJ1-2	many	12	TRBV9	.	CASQSRGSGYTF	TGTGCCAGCCAAAGTCGGGGGAGTGGCTACACCTTC
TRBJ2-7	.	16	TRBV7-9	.	CASRPLWGRTPYEQYF	TGTGCCAGCAGACCGTTATGGGGGCGGACCCCCTACGAGCAGTACTTC
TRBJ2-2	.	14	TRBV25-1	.	CAKRLGAVPGSCFF	.
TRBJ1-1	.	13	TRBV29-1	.	CSVSGGLTAEAFF	TGCAGCGTTAGTGGGGGGTTGACCGCTGAAGCTTTCTTT
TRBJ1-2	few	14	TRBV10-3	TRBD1	CASRRGQGARGYTF	TGTGCCAGCAGACGGGGACAGGGGGCGCGTGGCTACACCTTC
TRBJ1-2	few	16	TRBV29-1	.	CSVEDLMRGPNYGYTF	TGCAGCGTTGAAGATCTTATGAGGGGCCCAAACTATGGCTACACCTTC
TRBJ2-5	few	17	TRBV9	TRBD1	CASSPHLGTGQTETQYF	TGTGCCAGCAGCCCTCACCTCGGGACAGGGCAAACAGAGACCCAGTACTTC
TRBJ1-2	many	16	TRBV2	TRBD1	CASDNRGQSTNYGYTF	TGTGCCAGTGACAACAGGGGACAGTCTACTAACTATGGCTACACCTTC
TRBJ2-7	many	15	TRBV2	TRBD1	CASRKGQGVTYEQYF	TGTGCCAGCAGAAAGGGACAGGGCGTTACCTACGAGCAGTACTTC
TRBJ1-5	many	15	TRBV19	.	CASSIGAGVNQPQHF	TGTGCCAGTAGTATAGGTGCAGGGGTCAATCAGCCCCAGCATTTT
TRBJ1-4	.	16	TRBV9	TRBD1	CAGSVSAGTGGEKLFF	TGTGCCGGCAGCGTAAGCGCCGGGACAGGGGGCGAAAAACTGTTTTTT
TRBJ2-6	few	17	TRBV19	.	CASSRVGDMAGANVLTF	TGTGCCAGTAGCCGAGTGGGGGATATGGCTGGGGCCAACGTCCTGACTTTC
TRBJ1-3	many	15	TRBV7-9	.	CASSQTDGPGNTIYF	TGTGCCAGCAGCCAGACGGACGGACCTGGAAACACCATATATTTT
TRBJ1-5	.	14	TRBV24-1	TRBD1	CAPLGTVNNQPQHF	TGTGCTCCGTTGGGGACAGTCAACAATCAGCCCCAGCATTTT
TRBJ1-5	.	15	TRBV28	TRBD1	CASSWGEGAVQPQHF	TGTGCCAGCAGCTGGGGGGAGGGGGCGGTTCAGCCCCAGCATTTT
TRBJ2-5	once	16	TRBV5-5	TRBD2	CASSHLAGATQETQYF	TGTGCCAGCAGCCACCTAGCGGGGGCGACCCAAGAGACCCAGTACTTC
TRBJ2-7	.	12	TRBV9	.	CASSEGESEQYF	TGTGCCAGCAGCGAGGGTGAAAGCGAGCAGTACTTC
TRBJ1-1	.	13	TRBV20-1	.	CSASRVLAGEAFF	TGCAGTGCTAGCAGGGTCCTAGCGGGTGAAGCTTTCTTT
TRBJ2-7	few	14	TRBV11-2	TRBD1	CASSSGTVTYEQYF	TGTGCCAGCAGCTCCGGGACAGTGACCTACGAGCAGTACTTC
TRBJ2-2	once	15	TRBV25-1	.	CASSSIASHTGELFF	TGTGCCAGCAGTTCCATAGCATCCCACACCGGGGAGCTGTTTTTT
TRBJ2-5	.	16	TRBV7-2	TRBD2	CARSLDTGVGGETQYF	TGTGCCCGCAGCTTAGATACGGGGGTGGGAGGGGAGACCCAGTACTTC
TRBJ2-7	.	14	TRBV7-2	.	CASSLSTEGDEQYF	TGTGCCAGCAGCTTATCCACAGAAGGCGACGAGCAGTACTTC